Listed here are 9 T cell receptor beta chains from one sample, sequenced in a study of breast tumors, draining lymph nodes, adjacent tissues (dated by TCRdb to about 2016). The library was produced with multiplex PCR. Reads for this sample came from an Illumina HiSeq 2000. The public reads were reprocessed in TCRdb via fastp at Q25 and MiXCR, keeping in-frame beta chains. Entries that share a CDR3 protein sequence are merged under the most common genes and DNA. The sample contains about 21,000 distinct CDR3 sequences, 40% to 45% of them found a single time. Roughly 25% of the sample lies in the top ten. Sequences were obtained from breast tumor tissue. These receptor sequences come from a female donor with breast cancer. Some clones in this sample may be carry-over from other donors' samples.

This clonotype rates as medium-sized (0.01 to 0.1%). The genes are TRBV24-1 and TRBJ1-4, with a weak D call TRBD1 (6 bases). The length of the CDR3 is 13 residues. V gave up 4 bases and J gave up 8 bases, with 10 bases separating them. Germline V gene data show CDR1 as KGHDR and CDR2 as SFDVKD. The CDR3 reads CATSEHTGEKLFF. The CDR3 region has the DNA TGTGCCACCAGTGAACACACAGGGGAAAAACTGTTTTTT.

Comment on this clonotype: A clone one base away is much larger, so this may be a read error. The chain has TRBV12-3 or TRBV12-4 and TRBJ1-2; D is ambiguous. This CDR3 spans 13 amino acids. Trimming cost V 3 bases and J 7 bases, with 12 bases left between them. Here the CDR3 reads CASSFPGAGGYTF. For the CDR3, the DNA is TGTGCCAGCAGTTTCCCAGGAGCAGGTGGCTACACCTTC.

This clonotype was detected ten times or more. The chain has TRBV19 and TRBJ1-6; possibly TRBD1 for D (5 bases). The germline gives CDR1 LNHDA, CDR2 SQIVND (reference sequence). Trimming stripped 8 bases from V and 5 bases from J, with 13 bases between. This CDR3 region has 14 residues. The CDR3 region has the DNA TGTGCCAGTTCTTCAGGGAGGGATAATTCACCCCTCCACTTT. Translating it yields CASSSGRDNSPLHF.

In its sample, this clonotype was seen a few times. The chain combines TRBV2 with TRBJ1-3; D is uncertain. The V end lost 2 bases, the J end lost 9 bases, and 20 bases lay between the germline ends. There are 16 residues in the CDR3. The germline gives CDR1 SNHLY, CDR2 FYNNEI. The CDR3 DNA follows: TGTGCCAGCAGTGAACGGCAGGCCTACCTGGGTGGCACCATATATTTT. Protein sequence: CASSERQAYLGGTIYF.

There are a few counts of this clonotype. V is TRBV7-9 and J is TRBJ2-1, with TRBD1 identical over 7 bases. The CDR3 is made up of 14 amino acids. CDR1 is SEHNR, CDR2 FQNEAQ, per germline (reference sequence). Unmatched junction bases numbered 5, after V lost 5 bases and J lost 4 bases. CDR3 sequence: CASSPWDSYNEQFF. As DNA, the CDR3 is TGTGCCAGCAGCCCGTGGGACAGTTACAATGAGCAGTTCTTC.

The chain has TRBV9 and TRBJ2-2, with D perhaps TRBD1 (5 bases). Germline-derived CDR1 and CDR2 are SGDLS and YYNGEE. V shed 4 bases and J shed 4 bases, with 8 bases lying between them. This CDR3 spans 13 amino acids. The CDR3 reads CASSLTGTGELFF. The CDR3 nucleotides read TGTGCCAGCAGCCTAACAGGCACCGGGGAGCTGTTTTTT.

CDR3 bases: TGTGCCAGCAGTTACCGAGAACTAGCGGGGCACAATGAGCAGTTCTTC. Translated, it gives CASSYRELAGHNEQFF. The V call is TRBV6-6, the J call TRBJ2-1; 10 bases are shared with TRBD2. This CDR3 has 16 amino acids. Germline V gene lookup returns CDR1 MNHNY and CDR2 SVGAGI (reference sequence). With V trimmed by 2 bases and J by 5 bases, 6 bases remained unmatched.

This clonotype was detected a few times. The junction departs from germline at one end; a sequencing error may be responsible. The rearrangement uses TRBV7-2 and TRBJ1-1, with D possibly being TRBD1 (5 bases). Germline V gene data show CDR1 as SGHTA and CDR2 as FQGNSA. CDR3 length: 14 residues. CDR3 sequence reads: CASSYAGLKTEAFF. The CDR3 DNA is TGTGCCAGCAGCTATGCAGGGTTGAAGACTGAAGCTTTCTTT.

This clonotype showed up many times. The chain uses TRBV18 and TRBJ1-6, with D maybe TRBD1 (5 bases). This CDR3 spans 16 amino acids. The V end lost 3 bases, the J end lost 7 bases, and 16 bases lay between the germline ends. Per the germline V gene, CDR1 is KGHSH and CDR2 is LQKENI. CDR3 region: CASSPTSGGVNSPLHF. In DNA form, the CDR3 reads TGTGCCAGCTCACCCACCTCGGGAGGGGTAAATTCACCCCTCCACTTT.